The present T cell receptor (beta chain) was sequenced within a study of tumor-infiltrating lymphocytes in localized non-small cell lung cancer. Background on the study: The cohort mixed smokers and never-smokers, several histologies, and some post-neoadjuvant-chemotherapy samples. Each patient gave resected tumor and non-adjacent uninvolved lung tissue. Findings of the study overall: Tumor T-cell fraction was not associated with recurrence-free survival. Immunotypes IM1 and IM2 had similar TCR-derived T-cell fractions.

The repertoire was sequenced with immunoSEQ multiplex PCR; TCRdb's copy has only in-frame clones and lacks some. The data hold some 30,000 clones, with 80% to 90% observed a single time. The CDR3 has 15 amino acids. Germline V lookup: CDR1 SGHTA, CDR2 FQGNSA. The ends were cut back, 5 bases at V and 11 bases at J, with 24 bases in the middle. A note on this clone: Its antigen is still unknown.

This chain joins TRBV7-2 and TRBJ1-1, with a possible D match to TRBD1 (5 bases). The clonotype comes from a human donor with non-small cell lung cancer. Sequencing was performed on lung tumor tissue. The CDR3 here is CASSPGRGELMSAFF. CDR3 nucleotides: TGTGCCAGCAGCCCAGGCAGAGGGGAGTTGATGTCTGCTTTCTTT.